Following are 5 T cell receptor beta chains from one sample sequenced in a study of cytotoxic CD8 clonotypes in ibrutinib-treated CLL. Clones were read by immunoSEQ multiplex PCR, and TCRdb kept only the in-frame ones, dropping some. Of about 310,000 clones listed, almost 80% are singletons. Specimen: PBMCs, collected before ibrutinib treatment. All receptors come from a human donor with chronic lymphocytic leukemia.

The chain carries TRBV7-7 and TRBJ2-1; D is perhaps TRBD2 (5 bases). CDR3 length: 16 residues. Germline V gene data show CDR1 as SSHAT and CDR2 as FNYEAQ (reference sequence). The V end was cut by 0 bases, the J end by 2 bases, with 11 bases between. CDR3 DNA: TGTGCCAGCAGCTTAGCTGCGGGCCCCCCCTACAATGAGCAGTTCTTC. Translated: CASSLAAGPPYNEQFF.

The CDR3 sequence: CASSLGALEKLFF. The CDR3 DNA reads as TGTGCCAGCAGCTTAGGTGCGCTTGAAAAACTGTTTTTT. The rearrangement uses TRBV5-5 and TRBJ1-4; D ambiguous. The CDR3 is made up of 13 amino acids. The germline V gene encodes CDR1 SGHKS and CDR2 YYEKEE (reference sequence). V was clipped by 2 bases and J by 7 bases, with 9 bases between them.

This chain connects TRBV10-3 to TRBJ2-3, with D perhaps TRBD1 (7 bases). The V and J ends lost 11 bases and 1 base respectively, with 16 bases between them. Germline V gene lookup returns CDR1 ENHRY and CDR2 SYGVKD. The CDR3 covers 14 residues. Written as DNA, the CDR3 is TGTGCCGTCTCTCAGGGGGGCCGCACAGATACGCAGTATTTT. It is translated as CAVSQGGRTDTQYF.

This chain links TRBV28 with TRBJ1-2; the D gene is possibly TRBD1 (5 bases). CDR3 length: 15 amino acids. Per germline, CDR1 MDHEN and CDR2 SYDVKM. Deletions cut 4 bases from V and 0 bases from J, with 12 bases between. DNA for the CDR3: TGTGCCAGCAGTTACCCGACAGACCCTAACTATGGCTACACCTTC. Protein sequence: CASSYPTDPNYGYTF.

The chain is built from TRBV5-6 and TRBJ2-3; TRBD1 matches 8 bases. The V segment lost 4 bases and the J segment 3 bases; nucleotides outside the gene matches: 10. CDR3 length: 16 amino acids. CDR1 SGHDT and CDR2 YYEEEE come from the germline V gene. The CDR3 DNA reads TGTGCCAGCAGCATGACAGGGGAGTGGGAGACAGATACGCAGTATTTT. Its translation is CASSMTGEWETDTQYF. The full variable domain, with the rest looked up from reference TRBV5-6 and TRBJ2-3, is DAGVTQSPTHLIKTRGQQVTLRCSPKSGHDTVSWYQQALGQGPQFIFQYYEEEERQRGNFPDRFSGHQFPNYSSELNVNALLLGDSALYLCASSMTGEWETDTQYFGPGTRLTVL.